The 10 T cell receptor beta chains reported below all come from one sample, sequenced in a study of T-cell reconstitution after alpha-beta-depleted transplantation in children. It was with unique molecular identifiers that the TCRbeta library was prepared. MiXCR, run by TCRdb on the PCR reads, gives a single entry per CDR3 protein. Of hundreds of thousands of distinct CDR3 sequences in the sample, 16% were seen once. The input for sequencing was PBMCs, mostly from graft donor cells, taken 360 days after TCRalphabeta/CD19-depleted stem cell transplant. All receptors derive from a male patient under 18 who had a stem cell transplant for acute lymphoblastic leukemia, so the T cells may come from the graft donor.

The chain employs TRBV12-3 or TRBV12-4 and TRBJ2-3, with D tentatively TRBD1 or TRBD2 (6 bases each). Between the trimmed V and J ends, which lost 3 bases and 2 bases, there was a span of 15 bases. This CDR3 spans 16 amino acids. The CDR3 protein is CASSLRQGRLTDTQYF. The CDR3 region has the DNA TGTGCCAGCAGTTTGAGGCAGGGGAGGCTCACAGATACGCAGTATTTT.

This clonotype was seen more than once but under ten times. The rearrangement uses TRBV18 and TRBJ2-1; 8 bases align to TRBD2. The length of the CDR3 is 15 residues. V shed 3 bases, J shed 7 bases, and the junction held 8 bases outside the gene matches. CDR1 is KGHSH, CDR2 LQKENI, per germline. For the CDR3, the DNA is TGTGCCAGCTCACCTAGCGGGGCCTTCGGGAATGAGCAGTTCTTC. Amino acids: CASSPSGAFGNEQFF.

This clonotype came up many times. The CDR3 nucleotides read TGCAGTGCTTCGAGCGGTTCCTACGAGCAGTACTTC. It codes for CSASSGSYEQYF. This chain uses TRBV20-1 with TRBJ2-7, with D maybe TRBD2 (5 bases). Trimming shortened V by 5 bases and J by 1 base, and 9 bases separated the two germline ends. From germline, CDR1 is DFQATT and CDR2 SNEGSKA (reference sequence). There are 12 residues in the CDR3.

The chain recombines TRBV13 with TRBJ1-5; the D gene is possibly TRBD1 (5 bases). Germline V gives CDR1 PRHDT, CDR2 FYEKMQ (reference sequence). This CDR3 is 18 amino acids long. Trimming removed 0 bases from V and 4 bases from J, with 19 bases in between. The CDR3 coding sequence is TGTGCCAGCAGCTTAGGGCCTCTTGGGGCAGGCAGGAATCAGCCCCAGCATTTT. It specifies CASSLGPLGAGRNQPQHF.

There are many counts of this clonotype. The V and J genes are TRBV5-1 and TRBJ2-7, with TRBD2 as a possible D gene (6 bases). Trimming left V 2 bases short and J 0 bases short, with 12 bases between. Germline lookup yields CDR1 SGHRS and CDR2 YFSETQ. There are 15 residues in the CDR3. The CDR3 here is CASSFVGGASYEQYF. CDR3 in DNA: TGCGCCAGCAGCTTTGTAGGAGGGGCCTCCTACGAGCAGTACTTC. The whole variable domain, remainder taken from reference TRBV5-1 and TRBJ2-7, is KAGVTQTPRYLIKTRGQQVTLSCSPISGHRSVSWYQQTPGQGLQFLFEYFSETQRNKGNFPGRFSGRQFSNSRSEMNVSTLELGDSALYLCASSFVGGASYEQYFGPGTRLTVT.

This clonotype was observed a handful of times. The rearrangement joins TRBV24-1 to TRBJ2-3; D uncertain. Germline V gene sequence: CDR1 KGHDR, CDR2 SFDVKD. Trimming left V 1 base short and J 1 base short, with 11 bases between. This CDR3 comprises 16 residues. CDR3 sequence: CATSDFPRSGTDTQYF. The CDR3 DNA follows: TGTGCCACCAGTGATTTCCCCAGGTCAGGCACAGATACGCAGTATTTT.

The chain recombines TRBV27 with TRBJ2-7; 12 bases fit TRBD2. CDR1 is MNHEY and CDR2 is SMNVEV in the germline V gene (reference sequence). The CDR3 has 15 residues. Trimming removed 0 bases from V and 7 bases from J; junction bases left unmatched: 4. In DNA, the CDR3 is TGTGCCAGCAGTTTATCCCGGACTAGCGGGGCGGAGCAGTACTTC. It yields the protein CASSLSRTSGAEQYF.

In this sample, this clonotype turned up a few times. This sequence joins TRBV5-1 and TRBJ2-1; TRBD1 or TRBD2 may be the D gene (5 bases each). Germline V CDR1 and CDR2: SGHRS, YFSETQ. Trimming took off 3 bases at V and 6 bases at J, with 10 bases between the two ends. This CDR3 spans 13 amino acids. DNA of the CDR3: TGCGCCAGCAGCTGGGACCGAATCAATGAGCAGTTCTTC. It is translated as CASSWDRINEQFF.

This clonotype was seen a handful of times. The V and J genes are TRBV9 and TRBJ2-1, with TRBD2 matching 10 bases. The V segment lost 0 bases and the J segment 8 bases; nucleotides outside the gene matches: 8. The length of the CDR3 is 16 residues. Germline CDR1 SGDLS, CDR2 YYNGEE. The CDR3 region has the DNA TGTGCCAGCAGCGTAGGAAGCGGGAGGGCCTCGTATGAGCAGTTCTTC. Translation: CASSVGSGRASYEQFF.

This chain links TRBV5-1 with TRBJ2-3, with 8 nucleotides matching TRBD2. Germline loops: CDR1 SGHRS, CDR2 YFSETQ. V shed 0 bases, J shed 2 bases, and the junction held 5 bases outside the gene matches. The CDR3 consists of 16 residues. CDR3 region: CASSLGSSGFTDTQYF. In DNA, the CDR3 is TGCGCCAGCAGCTTGGGATCTAGCGGGTTCACAGATACGCAGTATTTT.